A single sample is the source of the 30 T cell receptor beta chains below, sequenced in a study of shared clonotypes between healthy human individuals. The assay was immunoSEQ multiplex PCR, and TCRdb's table has in-frame clones only and misses some. The table has more than 400,000 clones, 90% to 97% seen once. Sequenced: naive CD4+ T cells sorted from blood. As for subset: CD45RA+ positively selected. Receptor source: a woman aged 25-40 years in good health.

The V gene is TRBV23-1, the J gene TRBJ2-7, with D tentatively TRBD2 (5 bases). Being an ORF, TRBV23-1 has a function that is uncertain. V was shortened by 4 bases and J by 2 bases, with 6 bases between the two germline ends. The CDR3 spans 12 residues. CDR3 amino acids: CASSLGAYEQYF. CDR3 nucleotide sequence: TGCGCCAGCAGTCTCGGGGCCTACGAGCAGTACTTC.

J is TRBJ2-5 and V is TRBV7-8, with TRBD2 as a possible D gene (5 bases). The CDR3 is 14 residues long. V was shortened by 5 bases and J by 9 bases, with 19 bases between the two germline ends. Germline-derived CDR1 and CDR2 are SGHVS and FQNEAQ. CDR3 in amino acids: CASSASPQVGSQYF. CDR3 DNA sequence: TGTGCCAGCAGCGCTAGCCCCCAGGTTGGATCCCAGTACTTC.

This clone was detected only once. The chain uses TRBV11-3 and TRBJ2-1, with D uncertain. Germline-derived CDR1 and CDR2 are SGHNT and YENEEA. Trimming cost V 2 bases and J 5 bases, with 13 bases left between them. The CDR3 totals 15 residues. Here the CDR3 reads CASSLNLLTHNEQFF. The CDR3 DNA reads TGTGCCAGCAGCTTAAACCTCTTAACTCACAATGAGCAGTTCTTC.

The J gene is TRBJ1-2, the V gene TRBV7-8; D unclear. The V end was cut by 5 bases, the J end by 8 bases, with 15 bases between. In germline, CDR1 is SGHVS, CDR2 FQNEAQ. The CDR3 extends over 13 amino acids. The CDR3 region is CASSPSLSLGYTF. For the CDR3, the DNA is TGTGCCAGCAGCCCCAGTCTGAGCTTAGGCTACACCTTC.

The chain carries TRBV11-2 and TRBJ2-7, with D perhaps assigned TRBD1 or TRBD2 (5 bases each). Trimming took 2 bases from V and 2 from J, leaving 13 bases between them. The CDR3 spans 15 residues. Germline V CDR1 and CDR2: SGHAT, FQNNGV. Here the CDR3 DNA reads TGTGCCAGCAGCTTATTTGGGGGTTCGGCCTACGAGCAGTACTTC. It specifies CASSLFGGSAYEQYF.

The V and J genes are TRBV5-1 and TRBJ2-5; TRBD1 agrees at 9 bases. Germline trimming cut 4 bases from V and 5 bases from J; bases unmatched to any gene: 6. Looked up from germline, CDR1 is SGHRS and CDR2 is YFSETQ. The CDR3 is 14 amino acids. CDR3 sequence (DNA): TGCGCCAGCAGCGTACAGGGGGCTGGGGAGACCCAGTACTTC. Its translation is CASSVQGAGETQYF.

V gene TRBV2 combines with J gene TRBJ2-3; TRBD1 aligns across 7 bases. The trim removed 1 base at V and 7 bases at J, leaving 8 bases unmatched. The germline V gene has CDR1 SNHLY and CDR2 FYNNEI. The CDR3 totals 15 residues. CDR3 sequence reads: CASSEEGAAAYTQYF. The CDR3 nucleotides read TGTGCCAGCAGTGAAGAGGGGGCGGCGGCATATACGCAGTATTTT.

This chain connects TRBV4-2 to TRBJ2-7, with D possibly being TRBD1 (5 bases). The V gene lost 4 bases and the J gene lost 2 bases, with 18 bases spanning the gap. The CDR3 spans 16 residues. Germline CDR1 and CDR2: LGHNA and YNFKEQ. CDR3 loop: CASSPDGAIQAYEQYF. CDR3 bases: TGTGCCAGCAGCCCGGATGGGGCAATTCAGGCCTACGAGCAGTACTTC.

This clone was detected once. The chain employs TRBV10-3 and TRBJ1-4; possible D gene TRBD1, 5 bases. From germline, CDR1 is ENHRY and CDR2 SYGVKD. This CDR3 comprises 13 residues. V was trimmed by 8 bases and J by 2 bases, leaving 9 bases between them. The CDR3 protein is CAIQRGTNEKLFF. The CDR3 DNA reads TGTGCCATCCAGCGGGGGACTAATGAAAAACTGTTTTTT.

The J gene is TRBJ2-4, the V gene TRBV13, with 10 bases fitting TRBD1. Germline V gene lookup returns CDR1 PRHDT and CDR2 FYEKMQ (reference sequence). The J segment lost 2 bases and the V segment lost 6 bases, leaving 16 bases of the junction unmatched. The CDR3 loop spans 19 amino acids. The CDR3 DNA sequence: TGTGCCAGCAGTTTCATTGGCGGGACAGGGGAACTCTCCAAAAACATTCAGTACTTC. Encoded protein: CASSFIGGTGELSKNIQYF. Drawing the rest from reference TRBV13 and TRBJ2-4, the complete variable domain is AAGVIQSPRHLIKEKRETATLKCYPIPRHDTVYWYQQGPGQDPQFLISFYEKMQSDKGSIPDRFSAQQFSDYHSELNMSSLELGDSALYFCASSFIGGTGELSKNIQYFGAGTRLSVL.

Comment on this clone: Other DNA variants within this sample encode the same CDR3. The chain carries TRBV6-6 and TRBJ1-1, with TRBD1 matching 7 bases. The length of the CDR3 is 13 residues. Per the germline V gene, CDR1 is MNHNY and CDR2 is SVGAGI (reference sequence). V shed 10 bases, J shed 5 bases, and the junction held 10 bases outside the gene matches. The CDR3 DNA reads TGTGCCACTTCGGGGACAGTAAGGACTGAAGCTTTCTTT. This encodes CATSGTVRTEAFF.

The chain recombines TRBV6-1 with TRBJ1-1; D ambiguous. The germline V and J ends were trimmed by 11 bases and 1 base, with 11 bases remaining between them. Germline CDR1 reads MNHNS; CDR2 reads SASEGT. The CDR3 length is 12 residues. In DNA form, the CDR3 reads TGTGCCTTGGGGTGGGGGAACACTGAAGCTTTCTTT. This gives the protein CALGWGNTEAFF.

The chain is built from TRBV7-2 and TRBJ2-3, with 8 nucleotides matching TRBD2. The length of the CDR3 is 17 residues. Germline lookup yields CDR1 SGHTA and CDR2 FQGNSA. The V and J ends lost 0 bases and 2 bases, in that order; junction bases with no gene match: 7. CDR3 protein: CASSLAFTSGLTDTQYF. CDR3 DNA: TGTGCCAGCAGCTTAGCGTTTACTAGCGGACTCACAGATACGCAGTATTTT.

This chain joins TRBV15 and TRBJ2-6; D gene ambiguous. The CDR3 runs to 12 residues. Trimming removed 7 bases from V and 1 base from J, with 2 bases in between. CDR1 is LNHNV, CDR2 YYDKDF, per germline (reference sequence). In DNA form, the CDR3 reads TGTGCCACCACTTCTGGGGCCAACGTCCTGACTTTC. Translating gives CATTSGANVLTF.

This chain links TRBV2 with TRBJ2-3; 11 bases map to TRBD2. The CDR3 loop spans 17 amino acids. The germline CDR1 and CDR2 sequences are SNHLY and FYNNEI. Unmatched junction bases numbered 8, after V lost 6 bases and J lost 0 bases. In nucleotides, the CDR3 is TGTGCCAGCAGCTACCTGAGGACTAGCGGGAGCACAGATACGCAGTATTTT. As protein: CASSYLRTSGSTDTQYF.

The chain links TRBV27 to TRBJ2-2; possibly TRBD1 for D (5 bases). From germline, CDR1 is MNHEY and CDR2 SMNVEV (reference sequence). The CDR3 extends over 16 amino acids. Trimming left V 1 base short and J 0 bases short, with 9 bases between. As DNA, the CDR3 is TGTGCCAGCAGTTTATACAGGACAACGAACACCGGGGAGCTGTTTTTT. It is translated as CASSLYRTTNTGELFF.

This chain uses TRBV19 with TRBJ2-4; weak D call: TRBD1 (6 bases). V lost 0 bases and J 4 bases, leaving 10 bases between the germline ends. The CDR3 runs to 15 residues. Germline CDR1 is LNHDA and CDR2 is SQIVND (reference sequence). The CDR3 DNA is TGTGCCAGTAGTATAGATCGTACAGGGAAAAACATTCAGTACTTC. The encoded protein is CASSIDRTGKNIQYF.

This clone was seen a single time. CDR3 bases: TGTGCCAGCAGTTACGAACAGGGCTGGGAGCAGTACTTC. It translates to CASSYEQGWEQYF. This chain links TRBV6-5 with TRBJ2-7, with D perhaps TRBD1 (6 bases). Germline CDR1 and CDR2: MNHEY and SVGAGI. V dropped 2 bases and J dropped 7 bases, with 12 bases sitting between them. The CDR3 has 13 residues.

This clone appeared a single time. The J gene is TRBJ2-7, the V gene TRBV13; D is ambiguous. The CDR3 consists of 14 residues. The ends were cut back, 4 bases at V and 0 bases at J, with 10 bases in the middle. Germline loops: CDR1 PRHDT, CDR2 FYEKMQ (reference sequence). The CDR3 here is CASSSTHGSYEQYF. The CDR3 DNA reads as TGTGCCAGCAGCTCAACCCACGGCTCCTACGAGCAGTACTTC.

The V and J genes are TRBV29-1 and TRBJ2-7; no clear D. In germline, CDR1 is SQVTM, CDR2 ANQGSEA. The CDR3 is 12 amino acids. Deletions cut 4 bases from V and 3 bases from J, with 10 bases between. CDR3 amino acids: CSVAAKNYEQYF. CDR3 DNA: TGCAGCGTTGCAGCGAAAAACTACGAGCAGTACTTC.

This clone was seen a single time. The chain has TRBV28 and TRBJ1-5; the D gene is possibly TRBD1 (5 bases). Germline V gene data show CDR1 as MDHEN and CDR2 as SYDVKM. The CDR3 has 13 residues. V was trimmed by 5 bases and J by 5 bases, leaving 10 bases between them. In nucleotides, the CDR3 is TGTGCCAGCAGTGGGGGGGAAGATCAGCCCCAGCATTTT. Protein product: CASSGGEDQPQHF.

The chain recombines TRBV19 with TRBJ2-5; unclear D gene. The J call is uncertain, as TRBJ2-7 better fits the DNA end. Germline CDR1 and CDR2: LNHDA and SQIVND (reference sequence). The CDR3 contains 13 residues. This chain's CDR3 is CASSDPPSYEQYF. The CDR3 DNA reads as TGTGCCAGTAGTGACCCTCCCTCCTACGAGCAGTACTTC.

This clone was seen just once. The J gene is TRBJ1-3, the V gene TRBV7-9, with TRBD1 as a possible D gene (5 bases). The V end lost 5 bases, the J end lost 3 bases, and 11 bases lay between the germline ends. Germline CDR1 SEHNR, CDR2 FQNEAQ (reference sequence). The length of the CDR3 is 14 residues. CDR3 protein: CASSRRDFGNTIYF. The CDR3 DNA is TGTGCCAGCAGCAGACGGGACTTTGGAAACACCATATATTTT.

This rearrangement joins TRBV28 to TRBJ1-5; no firm D call. From germline, CDR1 is MDHEN and CDR2 SYDVKM. The CDR3 sequence is 15 residues long. V was trimmed by 6 bases and J by 6 bases, leaving 18 bases between them. The CDR3 loop is CASRTADKALQPQHF. Written as DNA, the CDR3 is TGTGCCAGCAGAACCGCCGACAAGGCTCTTCAGCCCCAGCATTTT.

V gene TRBV6-1 combines with J gene TRBJ1-2, with D perhaps matching TRBD1 (6 bases). Trimming took off 7 bases at V and 5 bases at J, with 17 bases between the two ends. CDR3 length: 14 residues. Germline V lookup: CDR1 MNHNS, CDR2 SASEGT. DNA of the CDR3: TGTGCCAGCATGCAAAACAGGGATTTTTATGGCTACACCTTC. Translation: CASMQNRDFYGYTF.

CDR3 sequence: CASSQDGWGQGEEYQFF. The CDR3 nucleotides read TGTGCCAGCAGCCAAGATGGGTGGGGACAGGGAGAGGAATATCAGTTCTTC. The chain couples TRBV4-2 to TRBJ2-1; 9 bases fit TRBD1. Germline V CDR1 and CDR2: LGHNA, YNFKEQ. With V trimmed by 0 bases and J by 13 bases, 16 bases remained unmatched. The CDR3 contains 17 residues.

The chain uses TRBV9 and TRBJ1-3; a weak D match, TRBD1 (5 bases). With 7 bases removed from V and 4 bases from J, the gap between germline ends came to 15 bases. This CDR3 has 14 amino acids. CDR1 SGDLS and CDR2 YYNGEE come from the germline V gene. CDR3 sequence reads: CASEKGPGGNTIYF. Here the CDR3 DNA reads TGTGCCAGCGAAAAGGGACCTGGAGGAAACACCATATATTTT. The variable domain in full, completed from reference TRBV9 and TRBJ1-3, reads DSGVTQTPKHLITATGQRVTLRCSPRSGDLSVYWYQQSLDQGLQFLIQYYNGEERAKGNILERFSAQQFPDLHSELNLSSLELGDSALYFCASEKGPGGNTIYFGEGSWLTVV.

V gene TRBV25-1 combines with J gene TRBJ2-1; D is perhaps TRBD2 (6 bases). There are 12 residues in the CDR3. Per the germline V gene, CDR1 is MGHDK and CDR2 is SYGVNS. The V end was cut by 4 bases, the J end by 12 bases, with 13 bases between. The CDR3: CASSAYGGPQFF. The CDR3 DNA follows: TGTGCCAGCAGTGCCTACGGGGGACCGCAGTTCTTC.

CDR3 residues: CASSMRGHSTEAFF. In DNA form, the CDR3 reads TGTGCCAGTAGTATGAGGGGGCATAGCACTGAAGCTTTCTTT. The chain links TRBV19 to TRBJ1-1, with 7 positions matching TRBD1. V gave up 3 bases and J gave up 4 bases; unmatched junction bases: 5. The CDR3 covers 14 residues. Germline V gene data show CDR1 as LNHDA and CDR2 as SQIVND (reference sequence). The variable domain in full, completed from reference TRBV19 and TRBJ1-1, reads DGGITQSPKYLFRKEGQNVTLSCEQNLNHDAMYWYRQDPGQGLRLIYYSQIVNDFQKGDIAEGYSVSREKKESFPLTVTSAQKNPTAFYLCASSMRGHSTEAFFGQGTRLTVV.

This chain links TRBV28 with TRBJ2-5, with 12 bases identical to TRBD2. Looked up from germline, CDR1 is MDHEN and CDR2 is SYDVKM. The CDR3 length is 16 residues. The J segment lost 6 bases and the V segment lost 1 base, leaving 6 bases of the junction unmatched. This CDR3 reads CASSLSTSGSRKTQYF. The CDR3 nucleotides are TGTGCCAGCAGTTTATCGACTAGCGGGAGTAGGAAGACCCAGTACTTC. Together with reference TRBV28 and TRBJ2-5, the CDR3 gives the full variable domain: DVKVTQSSRYLVKRTGEKVFLECVQDMDHENMFWYRQDPGLGLRLIYFSYDVKMKEKGDIPEGYSVSREKKERFSLILESASTNQTSMYLCASSLSTSGSRKTQYFGPGTRLLVL.